This TCR beta chain appears in the sequencing data of a study of blood T cell repertoires in COVID-19. Study summary: The analysed material was cDNA or gDNA that came from T cells, B-cell-depleted T cells, or PBMCs.

As processed by the authors: The assay estimated nucleated cells by amplifying reference gene primers. TCRdb's table, derived via immunoSEQ multiplex PCR, lists solely in-frame clones and lacks some. The V and J calls and clone size come from that table; D and trimming were worked out from the DNA. The sample carries 45,000 to 60,000 clones, 80% to 90% recorded once. This TCR derives from a man in his 60s with acute or convalescent COVID-19. Sequencing was carried out using peripheral blood.

The CDR3 protein is CASSSSLSGLRGKTQYF. In DNA, the CDR3 is TGTGCCAGCAGCTCTTCATTGAGCGGCCTCCGGGGAAAGACCCAGTACTTC. The V and J genes are TRBV7-2 and TRBJ2-5; possibly TRBD2 for D (5 bases). The ends were cut back, 4 bases at V and 6 bases at J, with 24 bases in the middle. The CDR3 is 17 residues long. Germline V CDR1 and CDR2: SGHTA, FQGNSA.